This T cell receptor (beta chain) is from a study of control samples from healthy donors and cancer patients. The repertoire was sequenced with immunoSEQ multiplex PCR; TCRdb's copy has only in-frame clones and lacks some. The table records some 150,000 clones, 96% of them present only once. V lost 5 bases and J lost 9, with 8 bases in between. The CDR3 has 11 amino acids. The origin of this receptor is a young woman in good health. The V call is TRBV12-3 or TRBV12-4, the J call TRBJ2-1; a possible D gene is TRBD2 (6 bases). The source material was blood. As DNA, the CDR3 is TGTGCCAGCAGTGCGGGACCTGAGCAGTTCTTC. The encoded protein is CASSAGPEQFF.